This T cell receptor beta chain stems from a study of cytomegalovirus exposure and HLA in healthy donors (dated by TCRdb to 2016 to 2017). A note on the overall study: An earlier analysis of approximately 640 of the donors reported about 250 Gb of sequence data and 117 million unique TCR beta sequences from 190 million or so T cells. About 280 gigabases of sequencing data and around 90 million unique TCR sequences made up an early release that covered approximately 650 HLA-typed donors. Of the 300 to 500 genotyped donors, 81% were placed in the genetic ancestry cluster associated with self-reported Caucasian donors. The study aimed to test whether signatures of past pathogen exposure could be identified by cataloging public T cell receptors. The T cell repertoires of several hundred subjects were profiled by immunosequencing and related to cytomegalovirus serostatus. Along with the approximately 600-subject first cohort, a separate validation cohort of over a hundred different subjects was used. To predict cytomegalovirus infection status, the study combined high-throughput TCR immunosequencing, statistical association of individual TCRs with disease status, and machine learning. A later analysis re-analyzed previously published TCR beta repertoires from roughly 630 donors and added high-resolution HLA genotyping to study TCR occurrence patterns. Rather than drawing on any new phenotypic data, the later analysis identified candidate immune exposures from TCR beta sequences and the way those sequences occurred across donors. An earlier analysis of more than 450 of the donors used high-throughput TCR beta sequencing to judge whether each TCR beta V gene segment behaved as functional or pseudogenic. Alongside the repertoire data, information on donor age, sex, ethnicity and CMV serostatus was compiled. A later genetic analysis used genome-wide SNP genotypes for about 60% of the 666 donors, treating that subset as a discovery cohort. All discovery cohort repertoires had been generated on a single sequencing platform. Class I and class II HLA loci were covered by the typing at four-digit resolution. The number of donors typed differed by locus, with roughly 620-630 for A, B, C, DRB1 and DQB1, about 500 for DQA1, about 610 for DPA1, and some 440 for DPB1. Five DR-DQ haplotypes were treated as single units for association and clustering because of strong linkage in the cohort. On average, around 240,000 unique TCR beta nucleotide sequences were sequenced per donor among several hundred genotyped donors of the cohort, with roughly 18% of those sequences being non-productive. Beyond this particular receptor, the publication reports: Because some donors lacked HLA typing at each locus, the association tests relied only on the typed subset. The study gave a list of 150 to 200 TCR beta chains associated with cytomegalovirus. Cytomegalovirus status was reported to be diagnosed by the classifier with high specificity and sensitivity in both the original and validation cohorts. Compared with the approximately 670-donor mean, donors in an Asian-associated ancestry cluster had fewer N-insertions in productive TCRs, according to a later genetic analysis. In an earlier analysis of some 550 of the donors, most TCR beta V segments were observed in productive rearrangements about 90% or about 30% of the time, broadly matching IMGT annotations. A later analysis associated 15,000 to 20,000 TCR beta sequences with specific HLA alleles at a false discovery rate of 0.05. In a later genetic analysis, a missense DCLRE1C variant was associated with V-gene and J-gene trimming of TCR beta chains, and the association was replicated in an independent cohort. A later analysis found that most CMV-associated TCR beta chains appeared HLA-restricted, with HLA associations seemingly driven largely by CMV exposure. A later analysis reported that several top co-occurrence clusters appeared linked to parvovirus B19, influenza, CMV and Epstein-Barr virus. According to a later analysis, TCR association rates differed among HLA loci, with DRB1 alleles showing the most associated TCRs and HLA-C alleles showing the fewest. According to the authors, the approach could potentially be generalized to other disease states and immunological phenotypes. The earlier analysis of about 600 of the donors excluded over 15 rarely observed V segments, including chromosome 9 orphons, because counts were too low. A few of the identified cytomegalovirus-associated TCR beta chains were confirmed in vitro to be specific for cytomegalovirus antigens. The cohort was sequenced for TCR beta chains only, and without alpha or paired-chain data the features that could be detected were limited. While some public TCRs were present in many individuals, most TCR sequences turned up only very rarely across donors. Some IMGT-functional V segments, including TRBV6-2 and TRBV6-3, could not be told apart with the 87-base-pair reads, so those segments were excluded. CMV serostatus was the only immune exposure information available for the cohort. The sequencing pipeline was judged likely to have produced a cluster of highly shared sequence variants as a technical artifact. Linkage disequilibrium might explain the correlated functional status among segregating V segments, but an unknown experimental factor could not be ruled out. A further reported finding was that TCR beta sequences accurately predicted the HLA-A and HLA-B alleles for most subjects in the first cohort. In a later analysis, HLA-associated TCR beta chains showed more clonal expansion and lower generation probabilities than non-associated chains that were equally common. Sequencing depth was assumed to be roughly uniform across donors in the presence/absence analyses, though that assumption may not hold. Assigning TCR associations to individual alleles was difficult when HLA alleles, especially DR and DQ, strongly co-occurred.

To prepare the library, the immunoSEQ multiplex PCR assay was applied. A mixture of 60 forward primers for TCR Vbeta segments and 13 reverse primers for TCR Jbeta segments was used in the multiplex PCR. The CDR3 region of rearranged TCR beta genes was amplified from genomic DNA by a multiplex PCR assay. The Illumina HiSeq System was used to sequence the amplified TCR beta libraries as 87-base-pair reads. As for the original processing: A later analysis tallied around 80 million unique TCR beta chains across the 666 repertoires, and around 9.9 million of those chains were shared by two or more donors. Raw reads were error-corrected and collapsed into unique sequences with a nearest-neighbor algorithm that merged closely related sequences to remove PCR and sequencing errors. To assign V, D and J gene segments, CDR3 sequences were aligned to IMGT reference sequences. Each retained sequence needed at least a six-nucleotide match to both a V gene segment and a J gene segment. A rearrangement counted as productive if the CDR3 had no stop codons and remained in frame with V and J, and every other rearrangement counted as non-productive. CDR3 was defined by IMGT convention, running from the second conserved V-encoded cysteine to the conserved J-encoded phenylalanine. The earlier analysis of about 590 of the donors excluded sequences that lacked an unambiguous match to a single V gene segment. An earlier analysis of just under 600 of the donors called V segments functional above 56.7% productive rearrangements and segregating when the between-donor standard deviation exceeded 5%. A statistical classification framework was built to diagnose cytomegalovirus status from the catalog of TCR beta chain sequences. A later analysis assigned V and J genes by comparing TCR nucleotide sequences with IMGT/GENE-DB human TR gene sequences. A later analysis assigned CDR3 sequences and most-parsimonious VDJ recombination scenarios with the TCRdist pipeline. In a later analysis, every TCR beta chain was defined by the combination of its CDR3 amino acid sequence and its V-gene family, and reads without a unique V-gene family were dropped. In a later analysis, several hundred highly shared, low-generation-probability nucleotide sequences were removed to address suspected cross-contamination and a sequencing artifact. A later analysis calculated a clonal expansion index for each public chain from normalized within-repertoire ranks of inferred template counts. In a later analysis, generation probabilities were computed with a VDJ recombination model fitted to out-of-frame rearrangements, and the resulting probabilities were checked against IGoR. In a later analysis, TCR-TCR, TCR-HLA and TCR-CMV co-occurrence was scored with hypergeometric tests, and a repertoire-size bias correction was applied to TCR pairs. In a later analysis, false discovery rates were estimated by permuting HLA or CMV assignments 20 times. A later analysis grouped co-occurring TCRs with DBSCAN, adding TCRdist sequence similarity when clustering within HLA-allele-positive subsets. Co-occurrence clustering excluded repertoires with fewer than 30,000 or more than 120,000 public chains, plus five with anomalous nucleotide sharing. TCRdb provides this immuneACCESS table in a form limited to in-frame rearrangements. Some clones are lacking; in checked studies, under half of them reflect an unresolved V gene, and why the rest are absent is not known. V and J calls plus clone size are reproduced from that table; the DNA served to infer D and trimming. This sample's table contains approximately 190,000 clones. The top ten hold approximately 6.4% of the sample.

Turning to this clone: No cognate antigen has been identified for it.

In total, roughly 710 healthy bone marrow donors made up the cohort. At the time of sampling, all cohort members were nominally healthy, though unrecorded immune exposures were likely present. The donor was CMV seronegative and was included in the group of about 400 seronegative cohort members. Each donor provided a peripheral blood sample, and peripheral blood mononuclear cells were used for TCR beta sequencing. The Qiagen DNeasy Blood Extraction Kit was used to extract genomic DNA from the blood cell samples. Taken from the germline V gene, the CDR1 and CDR2 loops are SNHLY and FYNNEI. Trimming leaves V shorter by 1 base and J shorter by 0 bases, with the junction holding 12 bases beyond the gene matches. CDR3 length: 19 amino acids, cysteine to phenylalanine. Only the CDR3 DNA is retained, 57 bases long and in frame from the first base.

Sequencing was carried out using PBMCs. The chain was built from TRBV2 and TRBJ2-1; 7 of the junction bases match TRBD1. The TCR comes from a man aged 25-45 years in good health and CMV-seronegative. The DNA is as follows: TGTGCCAGCAGTGAAGGGACCGTACTCGAGGGGGCCTCCTACAATGAGCAGTTCTTC. This is translated as CASSEGTVLEGASYNEQFF. Outside the CDR3, residues come from the reference TRBV2 and TRBJ2-1 proteins, so the full variable domain is: EPEVTQTPSHQVTQMGQEVILRCVPISNHLYFYWYRQILGQKVEFLVSFYNNEISEKSEIFDDQFSVERPDGSNFTLKIRSTKLEDSAMYFCASSEGTVLEGASYNEQFFGPGTRLTVL.